Presented here are 25 T cell receptor beta chains from one specimen sequenced in a study of cytomegalovirus exposure and HLA in healthy donors. The PCR contained 60 Vbeta and 13 Jbeta primers. Assay: immunoSEQ multiplex PCR; the TCRdb copy retains only in-frame clones and omits some. The table has approximately 170,000 clones, 70% seen once. The sample taken for sequencing was PBMCs. All receptors come from a young man in good health and CMV-seropositive.

The chain uses TRBV25-1 and TRBJ2-3; maybe TRBD2 (5 bases). V lost 0 bases and J lost 0, with 7 bases in between. The germline CDR1 and CDR2 sequences are MGHDK and SYGVNS. The CDR3 length is 15 residues. The DNA for the CDR3 is TGTGCCAGCAGTGAATATTGGAGGAGCACAGATACGCAGTATTTT. Encoded protein: CASSEYWRSTDTQYF.

The V call is TRBV11-2, the J call TRBJ2-5, with 8 bases identical to TRBD1. Germline V gives CDR1 SGHAT, CDR2 FQNNGV. V was pared by 3 bases and J by 5 bases, with 5 bases of the junction left unmatched. The CDR3 runs to 14 residues. CDR3 sequence: CASSFGQGRETQYF. The CDR3 nucleotides read TGTGCCAGCAGCTTCGGACAGGGTCGGGAGACCCAGTACTTC. The complete variable domain, with remaining parts taken from reference TRBV11-2 and TRBJ2-5, reads EAGVAQSPRYKIIEKRQSVAFWCNPISGHATLYWYQQILGQGPKLLIQFQNNGVVDDSQLPKDRFSAERLKGVDSTLKIQPAKLEDSAVYLCASSFGQGRETQYFGPGTRLLVL.

The V and J genes are TRBV21-1 and TRBJ2-5; the table calls TRBD1, which could not be checked here. TRBV21-1 is described as a pseudogene. CDR3 length equals 16 residues. The DNA for the CDR3 is TGTGCCAGCACTCAGAGACAGGGCAGATGCTGTGGGACCCAGTACTTC. Its translation is CASTQRQGRCCGTQYF.

This clone was detected a few times. CDR3 residues: CAISMTGGLYGYTF. The CDR3 DNA reads TGTGCCATCAGTATGACAGGGGGCTTGTATGGCTACACCTTC. This rearrangement joins TRBV10-3 to TRBJ1-2, with TRBD1 identical over 10 bases. With V trimmed by 5 bases and J by 5 bases, 5 bases remained unmatched. CDR3 length: 14 residues. CDR1 and CDR2 (germline): ENHRY, SYGVKD.

The chain links TRBV5-1 to TRBJ2-5; 9 positions agree with TRBD2. The germline gives CDR1 SGHRS, CDR2 YFSETQ. CDR3 length: 16 amino acids. V was pared by 3 bases and J by 5 bases, with 11 bases of the junction left unmatched. The CDR3 DNA follows: TGCGCCAGCAGCTCCCCGATAGCGGGGGTTATGGAGACCCAGTACTTC. Residues: CASSSPIAGVMETQYF.

V is TRBV7-6 and J is TRBJ1-1, with D hard to call. This CDR3 region has 15 residues. The germline gives CDR1 SGHVS, CDR2 FNYEAQ. Trimming pared 1 base from V and 2 bases from J, leaving 11 bases between. The CDR3 nucleotides are TGTGCCAGCAGCTTAGAGGAGGGTCTAAACACTGAAGCTTTCTTT. This translates into CASSLEEGLNTEAFF.

The chain has TRBV28 and TRBJ2-7; maybe TRBD2 (6 bases). Germline lookup yields CDR1 MDHEN and CDR2 SYDVKM. Between the trimmed V and J ends, which lost 4 bases and 3 bases, there was a span of 13 bases. CDR3 length equals 14 residues. CDR3 in DNA: TGTGCCAGCAGTTCCCACCGGGAGTTCTACGAGCAGTACGTC. Amino acid sequence: CASSSHREFYEQYV.

Only one count was recorded for this clone. The chain is built from TRBV7-9 and TRBJ2-3; 15 positions agree with TRBD2. Trimming cost V 5 bases and J 4 bases; bases outside gene matches: 1. CDR3 length: 15 residues. Germline V lookup: CDR1 SEHNR, CDR2 FQNEAQ (reference sequence). The CDR3, as DNA: TGTGCCAGCAGCCGGACTAGCGGGAGGGCAGATACGCAGTATTTT. This translates into CASSRTSGRADTQYF.

This chain uses TRBV4-1 with TRBJ2-7, with TRBD2 matching over 9 bases. Germline lookup yields CDR1 MGHRA and CDR2 YSYEKL. Trimming at V came to 3 bases and at J to 4 bases, leaving 7 bases not matched to a gene. The CDR3 spans 15 residues. The CDR3 here is CASSQHSGSFYEQYV. In DNA, the CDR3 is TGCGCCAGCAGCCAGCATAGCGGGAGCTTTTACGAGCAGTACGTC.

The gene calls are TRBV28 and TRBJ1-5; 7 nucleotides match TRBD1. This CDR3 contains 15 residues. Germline V lookup: CDR1 MDHEN, CDR2 SYDVKM. V shed 4 bases and J 4 bases; nucleotides not matched to a gene: 7. The CDR3 protein is CASSYDREVNQPQHF. CDR3 coding DNA: TGTGCCAGCAGTTACGACAGGGAGGTTAATCAGCCCCAGCATTTT.

The chain links TRBV19 to TRBJ1-1; D gene unclear. Germline loops: CDR1 LNHDA, CDR2 SQIVND (reference sequence). The V end was cut by 5 bases, the J end by 7 bases, with 14 bases between. CDR3 size: 13 residues. This CDR3 is CASSSSRSFEAFF. CDR3 sequence (DNA): TGTGCCAGTAGTTCAAGTCGGTCCTTTGAAGCTTTCTTT.

This clone was found a few times. V is TRBV29-1 and J is TRBJ2-7; 8 nucleotides line up with TRBD1. This CDR3 contains 13 residues. Per the germline V gene, CDR1 is SQVTM and CDR2 is ANQGSEA. J lost 4 bases, V lost 7 bases, and 9 bases had no gene match. Here the CDR3 DNA reads TGCAGCGAACAGGGGGAAGGTGGGTACGAGCAGTACGTC. Translation gives CSEQGEGGYEQYV.

This clone turned up a few times. This chain links TRBV2 with TRBJ2-1; D may be TRBD1 (8 bases). CDR3 length: 16 residues. V was pared by 3 bases and J by 3 bases, with 15 bases between. Germline loops: CDR1 SNHLY, CDR2 FYNNEI. The chain's CDR3 is CASSEGGDRHYNEQFF. The CDR3 DNA sequence: TGTGCCAGCAGTGAGGGAGGGGACAGGCACTACAATGAGCAGTTCTTC.

V and J are TRBV15 and TRBJ2-5, with 8 positions matching TRBD2. This CDR3 spans 16 amino acids. Per the germline V gene, CDR1 is LNHNV and CDR2 is YYDKDF (reference sequence). Germline trimming cut 3 bases from V and 3 bases from J; bases unmatched to any gene: 9. CDR3 sequence: CATSRSLLADKETQYF. DNA of the CDR3: TGTGCCACCAGCAGGTCCTTACTAGCGGACAAAGAGACCCAGTACTTC.

The rearrangement joins TRBV29-1 to TRBJ2-3, with 12 positions matching TRBD2. The germline V gene has CDR1 SQVTM and CDR2 ANQGSEA. J gave up 6 bases and V 6 bases, and 10 bases lay outside the gene matches. This CDR3 is built from 15 residues. CDR3 loop: CSVVETSGGADTQYF. The CDR3 nucleotides are TGCAGCGTCGTCGAGACTAGCGGGGGAGCTGATACGCAGTATTTT.

This clone was observed a handful of times. V usage is TRBV21-1 and J usage is TRBJ2-7; the table's D gene call, TRBD1, was not cross checked with the DNA. TRBV21-1 is tagged as a pseudogene. This CDR3 has 14 residues. The CDR3: CASSGWTAPYEQYV. The CDR3 DNA reads TGTGCCAGCAGCGGATGGACAGCCCCCTACGAGCAGTACGTC.

The chain links TRBV6-6 to TRBJ1-2; 8 bases fit TRBD1. The germline V gene encodes CDR1 MNHNY and CDR2 SVGAGI (reference sequence). The V and J ends lost 5 bases and 5 bases, in that order; junction bases with no gene match: 7. The CDR3 runs to 14 residues. As DNA, the CDR3 is TGTGCCAGCAGTGACGGACAGGGCACATATGGCTACACCTTC. Protein: CASSDGQGTYGYTF.

This clone has only a few counts. The identical CDR3 is also encoded by other nucleotide sequences in the sample. The gene calls are TRBV5-1 and TRBJ1-1; TRBD1 matches 7 bases. This CDR3 contains 16 residues. Germline trimming cut 0 bases from V and 0 bases from J; bases unmatched to any gene: 5. CDR1 is SGHRS and CDR2 is YFSETQ in the germline V gene. The CDR3 bases are TGCGCCAGCAGCTTGGGACAGGGTCCAATGAACACTGAAGCTTTCTTT. This gives the protein CASSLGQGPMNTEAFF.

The chain combines TRBV7-8 with TRBJ1-2; D unclear. This CDR3 is built from 13 residues. Trimming took off 2 bases at V and 7 bases at J, with 11 bases between the two ends. Germline lookup yields CDR1 SGHVS and CDR2 FQNEAQ. The CDR3 loop is CASSLLQAFGYTF. The CDR3 bases are TGTGCCAGCAGCTTACTTCAGGCTTTTGGCTACACCTTC.

The chain links TRBV5-8 to TRBJ2-5; 8 bases are shared with TRBD1. This CDR3 contains 15 residues. CDR1 and CDR2 (germline): SGHTS, YDEGEE. Unmatched junction bases numbered 5, after V lost 0 bases and J lost 4 bases. The CDR3 sequence: CASSLDGQGGETQYF. The CDR3 DNA reads as TGTGCCAGCAGCTTGGATGGACAGGGTGGAGAGACCCAGTACTTC. The whole variable domain, remainder taken from reference TRBV5-8 and TRBJ2-5, is EAGVTQSPTHLIKTRGQQATLRCSPISGHTSVYWYQQALGLGLQFLLWYDEGEERNRGNFPPRFSGRQFPNYSSELNVNALELEDSALYLCASSLDGQGGETQYFGPGTRLLVL.

The V gene is TRBV27, the J gene TRBJ1-1, with a weak D call TRBD1 (6 bases). The germline V gene encodes CDR1 MNHEY and CDR2 SMNVEV (reference sequence). This CDR3 has 16 amino acids. Between the trimmed V and J ends, which lost 4 bases and 11 bases, there was a span of 26 bases. CDR3 amino acids: CASSSVLLVWGGAAFF. The CDR3 nucleotides read TGTGCCAGCAGTTCGGTACTATTAGTCTGGGGGGGCGCTGCTTTCTTT.

This clone was recorded once. The chain uses TRBV5-8 and TRBJ1-3; possible D gene TRBD1, 5 bases. The CDR3 runs 14 residues. Trimming took 5 bases from V and 1 from J, leaving 10 bases between them. Germline V gives CDR1 SGHTS, CDR2 YDEGEE. The CDR3 region has the DNA TGTGCCAGCAGTTCCAGGGAATCTGGAAACACCATATATTTT. Translated: CASSSRESGNTIYF.

This chain joins TRBV2 and TRBJ2-3; 10 bases map to TRBD2. Per germline, CDR1 SNHLY and CDR2 FYNNEI. V shed 7 bases and J 0 bases; nucleotides not matched to a gene: 1. This CDR3 comprises 14 residues. This chain's CDR3 is CASTSGSSTDTQYF. CDR3 coding DNA: TGTGCCAGCACTAGCGGGAGCAGCACAGATACGCAGTATTTT.

The V and J genes are TRBV30 and TRBJ1-3; 7 bases agree with TRBD1. V lost 8 bases and J lost 0; bases outside the gene matches: 13. CDR3 length: 16 amino acids. CDR1 and CDR2 (germline): GTSNPN, SVGIG (reference sequence). The CDR3 spells CAHTPGQAFSGNTIYF. CDR3 nucleotides: TGTGCCCACACTCCCGGACAGGCTTTCTCTGGAAACACCATATATTTT.

The chain uses TRBV5-1 and TRBJ2-7; D gene unclear. This CDR3 contains 11 residues. Germline assignment: CDR1 SGHRS and CDR2 YFSETQ. V lost 0 bases and J 9 bases, leaving 7 bases between the germline ends. The chain's CDR3 is CASSLDGGQYV. DNA for the CDR3: TGCGCCAGCAGCTTGGATGGTGGGCAGTACGTC.